Listed here are 10 T cell receptor beta chains from one sample, sequenced in a study of CD8+ T cells in alopecia areata. Reverse transcription of extracted RNA yielded cDNA, which provided the sequencing template. Assay used: immunoSEQ multiplex PCR; TCRdb lists only in-frame clones, some missing. Of over 95,000 clones listed, 55% to 60% are singletons. The treatment: oral pan-JAK inhibitor, 5-10 mg twice daily. Sequencing was performed on CD4+ T cells sorted from blood, taken at week 24, from a patient treated with tofacitinib. All receptors come from a human donor with alopecia areata.

This clone was observed once. V gene TRBV4-2 combines with J gene TRBJ2-1; TRBD2 aligns across 9 bases. Germline V gene lookup returns CDR1 LGHNA and CDR2 YNFKEQ. This CDR3 region has 15 residues. V shed 4 bases and J 5 bases; nucleotides not matched to a gene: 6. CDR3 nucleotides: TGTGCCAGCAGCCGAGCTAGCGGGGCAAACAATGAGCAGTTCTTC. Translating it yields CASSRASGANNEQFF.

This chain links TRBV7-8 with TRBJ1-2; D not certain. Trimming shortened V by 5 bases and J by 0 bases, and 13 bases separated the two germline ends. Germline CDR1 reads SGHVS; CDR2 reads FQNEAQ. The CDR3 covers 15 residues. Here the CDR3 reads CASSTREPSNYGYTF. CDR3 coding DNA: TGTGCCAGCAGCACACGGGAACCTTCTAACTATGGCTACACCTTC.

The V and J genes are TRBV25-1 and TRBJ2-2, with no clear D. The CDR3 sequence is 14 residues long. V lost 3 bases and J 3 bases, leaving 8 bases between the germline ends. Germline assignment: CDR1 MGHDK and CDR2 SYGVNS. CDR3 sequence: CASSDTGYTGELFF. CDR3 sequence (DNA): TGTGCCAGCAGTGATACCGGTTACACCGGGGAGCTGTTTTTT.

V usage is TRBV7-2 and J usage is TRBJ1-2; no definite D call. Germline V gene data show CDR1 as SGHTA and CDR2 as FQGNSA. The V end was cut by 1 base, the J end by 8 bases, with 17 bases between. The CDR3 is 15 residues long. CDR3 bases: TGTGCCAGCAGCTTAGAGGGCACCTTGCGGAGGGGCTACACCTTC. This sequence encodes CASSLEGTLRRGYTF.

The genes are TRBV5-1 and TRBJ2-5; D perhaps matches TRBD2 (5 bases). The CDR3 runs to 13 residues. Trimming removed 3 bases at V and 5 bases at J, with 11 bases between. From germline, CDR1 is SGHRS and CDR2 YFSETQ. CDR3 bases: TGCGCCAGCAGCTCTCAACTAGAGGAGACCCAGTACTTC. Amino acid sequence: CASSSQLEETQYF.

The chain links TRBV5-8 to TRBJ2-5, with D possibly being TRBD1 (6 bases). Germline V gene sequence: CDR1 SGHTS, CDR2 YDEGEE. Trimming cost V 0 bases and J 0 bases, with 9 bases left between them. This CDR3 is built from 15 residues. The CDR3 nucleotides read TGTGCCAGCAGCTTGGGGACAGCATACCAAGAGACCCAGTACTTC. Translation gives CASSLGTAYQETQYF.

This clone came up a few times. CDR3 sequence reads: CAKAGDSSGNTIYF. The CDR3 DNA sequence: TGTGCCAAAGCAGGGGATAGCTCTGGAAACACCATATATTTT. The chain carries TRBV2 and TRBJ1-3, with D maybe TRBD1 (6 bases). V lost 10 bases to trimming and J lost 0 bases, with 13 bases between them. Germline V gene lookup returns CDR1 SNHLY and CDR2 FYNNEI. This CDR3 comprises 14 residues.

The chain employs TRBV6-5 and TRBJ2-2; a possible D gene is TRBD2 (6 bases). The CDR3 length is 14 residues. With 3 bases removed from V and 5 bases from J, the gap between germline ends came to 10 bases. Germline V gene lookup returns CDR1 MNHEY and CDR2 SVGAGI. CDR3 DNA: TGTGCCAGCAGTTATGGCCGGGGGACCGGGGAGCTGTTTTTT. This sequence encodes CASSYGRGTGELFF.

The chain links TRBV9 to TRBJ2-5, with D hard to call. In germline, CDR1 is SGDLS, CDR2 YYNGEE. CDR3 length equals 14 residues. Trimming stripped 0 bases from V and 4 bases from J, with 10 bases between. The chain's CDR3 is CASSVAGSRETQYF. In nucleotides, the CDR3 is TGTGCCAGCAGCGTAGCCGGATCGCGAGAGACCCAGTACTTC. Together with reference TRBV9 and TRBJ2-5, the CDR3 gives the full variable domain: DSGVTQTPKHLITATGQRVTLRCSPRSGDLSVYWYQQSLDQGLQFLIQYYNGEERAKGNILERFSAQQFPDLHSELNLSSLELGDSALYFCASSVAGSRETQYFGPGTRLLVL.

This clone was picked up one time. V is TRBV11-2 and J is TRBJ2-2; D is unclear. This CDR3 region has 12 residues. Germline loops: CDR1 SGHAT, CDR2 FQNNGV. The ends were cut back, 5 bases at V and 6 bases at J, with 7 bases in the middle. CDR3 sequence: CASSLSSGELFF. The DNA for the CDR3 is TGTGCCAGCAGCCTCAGTTCCGGGGAGCTGTTTTTT.